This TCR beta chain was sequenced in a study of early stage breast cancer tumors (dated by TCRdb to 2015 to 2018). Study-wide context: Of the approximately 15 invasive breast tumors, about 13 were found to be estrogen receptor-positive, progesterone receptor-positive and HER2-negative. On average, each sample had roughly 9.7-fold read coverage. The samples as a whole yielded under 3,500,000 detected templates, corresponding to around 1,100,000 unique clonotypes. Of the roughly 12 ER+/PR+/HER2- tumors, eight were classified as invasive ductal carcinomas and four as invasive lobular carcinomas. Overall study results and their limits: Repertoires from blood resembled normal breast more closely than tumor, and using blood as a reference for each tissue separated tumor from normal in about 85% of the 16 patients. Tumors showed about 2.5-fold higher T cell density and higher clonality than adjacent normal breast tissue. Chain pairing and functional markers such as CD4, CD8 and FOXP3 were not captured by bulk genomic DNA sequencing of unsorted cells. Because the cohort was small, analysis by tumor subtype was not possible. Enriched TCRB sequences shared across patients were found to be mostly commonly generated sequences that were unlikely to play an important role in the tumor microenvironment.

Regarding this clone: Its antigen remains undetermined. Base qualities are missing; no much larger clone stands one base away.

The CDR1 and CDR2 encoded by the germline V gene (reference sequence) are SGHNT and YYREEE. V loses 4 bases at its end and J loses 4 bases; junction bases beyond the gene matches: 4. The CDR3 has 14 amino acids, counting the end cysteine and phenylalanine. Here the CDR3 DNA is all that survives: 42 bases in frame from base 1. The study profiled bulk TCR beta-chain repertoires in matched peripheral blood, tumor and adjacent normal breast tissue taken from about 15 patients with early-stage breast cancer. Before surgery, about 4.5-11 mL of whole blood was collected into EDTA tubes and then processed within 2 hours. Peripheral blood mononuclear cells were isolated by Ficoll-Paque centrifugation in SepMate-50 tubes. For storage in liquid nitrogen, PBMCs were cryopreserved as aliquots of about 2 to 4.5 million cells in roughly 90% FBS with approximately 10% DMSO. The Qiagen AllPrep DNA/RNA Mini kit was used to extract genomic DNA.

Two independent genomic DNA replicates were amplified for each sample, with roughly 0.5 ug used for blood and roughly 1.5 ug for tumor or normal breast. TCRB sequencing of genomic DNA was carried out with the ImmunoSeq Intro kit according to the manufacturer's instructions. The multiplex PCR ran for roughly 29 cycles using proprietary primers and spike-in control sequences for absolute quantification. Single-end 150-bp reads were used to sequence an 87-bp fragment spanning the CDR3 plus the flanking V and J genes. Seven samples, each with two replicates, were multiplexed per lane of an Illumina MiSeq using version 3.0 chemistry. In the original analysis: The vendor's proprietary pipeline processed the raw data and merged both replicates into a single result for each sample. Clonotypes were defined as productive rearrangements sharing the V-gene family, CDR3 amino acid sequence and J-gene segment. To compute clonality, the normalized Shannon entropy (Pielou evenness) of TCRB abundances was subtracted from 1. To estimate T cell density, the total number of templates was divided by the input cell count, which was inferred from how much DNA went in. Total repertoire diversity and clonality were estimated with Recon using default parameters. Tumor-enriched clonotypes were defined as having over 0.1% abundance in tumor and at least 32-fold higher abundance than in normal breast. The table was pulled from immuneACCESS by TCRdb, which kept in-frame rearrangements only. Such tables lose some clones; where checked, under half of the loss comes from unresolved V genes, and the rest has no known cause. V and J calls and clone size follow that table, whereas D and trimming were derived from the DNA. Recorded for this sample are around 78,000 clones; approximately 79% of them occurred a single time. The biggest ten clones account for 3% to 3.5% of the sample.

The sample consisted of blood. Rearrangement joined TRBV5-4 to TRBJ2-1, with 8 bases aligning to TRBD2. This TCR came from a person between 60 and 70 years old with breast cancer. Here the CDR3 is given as CASSGRGAYNEQFF. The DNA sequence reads TGTGCCAGCAGCGGGCGGGGGGCGTACAATGAGCAGTTCTTC.